This T cell receptor beta chain originates from a study of cytomegalovirus exposure and HLA in healthy donors. Study-wide results and caveats: Earlier analysis looked at TCR beta V segments, and most were productive about 90% or about 30% of the time. TCR beta chains numbering under 200 were designated cytomegalovirus-associated. Associated with HLA alleles at 0.05 false discovery rate in a later analysis were about 17,000 TCR beta sequences. An observed cluster of highly shared sequence variants was recorded as a likely sequencing artifact.

PCR was performed using 60 Vbeta and 13 Jbeta primers. Measured with immunoSEQ multiplex PCR; TCRdb has only the in-frame clones, and not every one. Of roughly 190,000 clones detected, roughly 77% appear once; the ten largest clones hold less than 4%. The CDR3 sequence is 12 residues long. Germline V lookup: CDR1 MNHEY, CDR2 SVGAGI. The ends were cut back, 3 bases at V and 10 bases at J, with 12 bases in the middle. With regard to this clone: Its specificity is unknown.

The receptor's source is a woman in her 30s in good health and CMV-seropositive. The V gene is TRBV6-5, the J gene TRBJ1-1; possibly TRBD1 for D (5 bases). Material for sequencing was PBMCs. Here the CDR3 DNA reads TGTGCCAGCAGTTATAATCAGGGTATAGCTTTCTTT. It yields the protein CASSYNQGIAFF.